Listed here is a single TCR beta chain. The data are from a study of T-cell memory formation after mild COVID-19. One entry per CDR3 protein, called by TCRdb with MiXCR from the 5' RACE reads. This sample has roughly 320,000 distinct CDR3 sequences, with over 25% found just once. The CDR3 contains 14 residues. Germline CDR1 reads MNHEY; CDR2 reads SVGEGT. Trimming cost V 6 bases and J 4 bases; bases outside gene matches: 7. The sequencing sample was made of PBMCs or a T cell subset sorted from them (not recorded which). The chain recombines TRBV6-2 or TRBV6-3 with TRBJ1-1, with 8 nucleotides matching TRBD1. The TCR originated in an adult woman who had mild COVID-19 (a few samples of this study predate the infection). Cell type and time point are not known. Written as DNA, the CDR3 is TGTGCCAGCAGGTCAGGGGGCATTGGCACTGAAGCTTTCTTT. It is translated as CASRSGGIGTEAFF.